Here is one T cell receptor (beta chain) with its context. There is no known antigen for this receptor. The input lacks base qualities; no much larger clone sits a single base away. The sample comes from a study of STAT3 mutations in large granular lymphocyte leukemia (dated by TCRdb to the late 2010s). Study-wide context: Roughly half of the T-LGLL patients who were sequenced longitudinally carried canonical activating STAT3 mutations. Over half of the T-LGLL patients were given one or more immunosuppressive therapy regimens, and 40% of those treated had a hematologic response. As controls, the study also included longitudinal sequencing of a couple of patients with natural killer LGL leukemia. Serial deep sequencing of TCRbeta CDR3 and STAT3 was performed in patients with T-cell large granular lymphocyte leukemia to reconstruct clonal hierarchy and dynamics. Roughly 19 representative T-LGLL cases were selected from an initial cohort of 200 to 250 LGL patients for longitudinal TCRbeta and STAT3 sequencing. Each patient was sequenced at an average of roughly 4.1 time points, ranging from 2 to 8 samplings. The paper's findings and limits, for the study overall: Linking therapy response to changes in TCR clonal burden was complicated by variable intervals between samplings and by differing treatment regimens. Because no samples were available when a clone first appeared, clonal expansion was inferred from samplings taken at other points. Because codominant clonotypes persisted in some patients, a small but highly pathogenic clone may have been missed. All T-LGLL patients had at least one immunodominant TCRbeta clonotype, and roughly half had multiple immunodominant subclonotypes. In about 30% of the 18 patients, TCR clonotype switching occurred after therapy, and every newly emerging clone was STAT3 wild type. Several patients had a dominant TCR clone burden greater than the STAT3 mutant burden, which suggests that the STAT3 mutation arose secondarily within a clone that had already expanded.

The cysteine opens and the phenylalanine closes a CDR3 of 11 amino acids. CDR3 DNA is the only sequence kept; it has 33 bases, read in frame from the first base. The germline V gene (reference sequence) gives CDR1 as MNHEY and CDR2 as SMNVEV. Trimming at the junction amounts to 8 bases on V and 8 bases on J, and the germline ends lie 12 bases apart. TCRbeta libraries were sequenced on an Illumina MiSeq, averaging roughly 41,000 productive templates per sample. Using multiplex PCR amplification, the immunoSEQ assay generated the TCRbeta CDR3 libraries. The paper's data handling went like this. Repertoire diversity was calculated as previously defined, with values near 0 taken to indicate extremely monoclonal samples. As stored in TCRdb, this immuneACCESS dataset retains in-frame rearrangements with V and J assigned. A fraction of the clones does not appear; measured against another copy, unresolved V genes explain less than half of the discrepancy, and the remainder lacks a known reason. V, J and clone size were drawn from that table, and D and trimming were deduced from the DNA. A total of around 39,000 clones appear in this sample, about 88% of them only once. Under 0.55% of the sample lies in the top ten.

The same DNA, extracted from blood mononuclear cells, served for both TCR sequencing and STAT3 sequencing. This chain is built from TRBV27 and TRBJ1-1, with the D gene too uncertain to name. Sequenced input: PBMCs. This TCR came from a human donor with T large granular lymphocyte leukemia. Some clones in this sample may be carry-over from other donors' samples. The CDR3 here reads CASLHGGEAFF. The nucleotide sequence is given as TGTGCCAGCTTACACGGAGGCGAAGCTTTCTTT.